The T cell receptor beta chain described here comes from a study of a mutant IDH1 vaccine in newly diagnosed glioma. Study overall: Eight vaccine doses were administered to patients at weeks 1, 3, 5, 7, 11, 15, 19 and 23. The start of vaccination came 4-6 weeks after radiotherapy alone, or with temozolomide cycles. Earlier care involved radiotherapy, temozolomide, or both, and the majority received both.

Libraries were prepared by immunoSEQ multiplex PCR; TCRdb keeps only in-frame clonotypes and omits some of them. The data show approximately 60,000 clones, with roughly 81% seen just once and around 8.4% held by the top ten. Indicated time point: week 23, last vaccination. A single vaccine dose contained 300 ug of mutant IDH1 20-mer peptide, and topical imiquimod was used with it. The donor cohort comprised cases of new WHO grade 3 or 4 IDH1-mutant, ATRX-lost astrocytoma. Regarding this clone: What it binds is not known.

This receptor was obtained from a woman aged 40 to 55 with glioma. Some clones in this sample may be carry-over from other donors' samples. Sequencing used PBMCs, obtained from a glioma patient whose treatment included an IDH1 peptide vaccine.

The CDR3 sequence is CASKTEVGELFF. CDR3 in DNA: TGTGCCAGCAAAACTGAAGTCGGGGAGCTGTTTTTT. The V and J genes are TRBV6-6 and TRBJ2-2; D is unresolved. Trimming took off 7 bases at V and 7 bases at J, with 10 bases between the two ends. The germline V gene encodes CDR1 MNHNY and CDR2 SVGAGI (reference sequence). CDR3 length: 12 amino acids.